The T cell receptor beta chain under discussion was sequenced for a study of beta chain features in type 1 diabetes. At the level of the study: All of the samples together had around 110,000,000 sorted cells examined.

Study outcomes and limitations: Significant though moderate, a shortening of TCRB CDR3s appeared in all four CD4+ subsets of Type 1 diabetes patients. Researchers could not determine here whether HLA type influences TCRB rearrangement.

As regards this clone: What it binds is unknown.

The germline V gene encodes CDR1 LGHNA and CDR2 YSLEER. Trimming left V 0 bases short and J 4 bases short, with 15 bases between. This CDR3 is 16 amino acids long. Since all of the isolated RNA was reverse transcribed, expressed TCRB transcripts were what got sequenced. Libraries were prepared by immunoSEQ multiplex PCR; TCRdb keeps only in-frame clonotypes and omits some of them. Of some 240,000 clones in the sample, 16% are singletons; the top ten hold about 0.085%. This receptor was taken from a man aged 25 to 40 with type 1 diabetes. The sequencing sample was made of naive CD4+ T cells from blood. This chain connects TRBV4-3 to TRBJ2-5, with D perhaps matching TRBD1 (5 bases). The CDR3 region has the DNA TGCGCCAGCAGCCAAGATAGGGGCCAGGCAGGAGAGACCCAGTACTTC. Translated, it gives CASSQDRGQAGETQYF.